This T cell receptor beta chain emerged from a study of T cell responses to AZD1222 COVID-19 vaccine. Germline CDR1 and CDR2: MRHNA and SNTAGT. This CDR3 spans 11 amino acids. Findings of the study overall: Sampled repertoires all dated from after the peak T cell response. Only a handful of AZD1222 recipients were seropositive at baseline.

This table comes from immunoSEQ multiplex PCR, and its TCRdb copy is limited to in-frame clones, with some not included. This sample carries about 97,000 clones, roughly 86% of them seen once, and the ten largest clones take 10%. Comment on this clone: Its antigen is not identified. The junction departs from the called germline gene at one end, perhaps through a read error.

The V call is TRBV6-4, the J call TRBJ1-1; no clear D gene. Specimen: peripheral blood, collected 28 days after the second AZD1222 dose. The clonotype originates from an adult who received the AZD1222 COVID-19 vaccine. The CDR3 DNA follows: TGCGCCAAGGGCCGGAACACTGAAGCTTTCTTT. Its protein product is CAKGRNTEAFF.